The 26 T cell receptor beta chains below come from one sample, sequenced in a study of shared clonotypes between healthy human individuals. Data came from immunoSEQ multiplex PCR; TCRdb stores just in-frame clones and leaves some out. The sample has some 2,100,000 clones; 90% to 96% are singletons. The sequencing input was naive CD4+ T cells sorted from blood. Stated subset: CD45RA+ positively selected. The origin of the receptors is a man in his late teens or twenties in good health.

The genes are TRBV2 and TRBJ1-6; D ambiguous. This CDR3 is 13 amino acids long. Per germline, CDR1 SNHLY and CDR2 FYNNEI. Trimming took 2 bases from V and 12 from J, leaving 11 bases between them. CDR3 nucleotide sequence: TGTGCCAGCAGTGAATCCCCCTTACTACCCCTCCACTTT. Translated, it gives CASSESPLLPLHF.

V gene TRBV7-2 combines with J gene TRBJ1-2; the D gene is possibly TRBD1 (6 bases). The V end lost 0 bases, the J end lost 7 bases, and 15 bases lay between the germline ends. Germline V gene lookup returns CDR1 SGHTA and CDR2 FQGNSA. This CDR3 is 15 amino acids long. The CDR3 here is CASSLAYRVDFGYTF. The CDR3 coding sequence is TGTGCCAGCAGCTTAGCGTACAGGGTAGATTTTGGCTACACCTTC.

In DNA form, the CDR3 reads TGTGCCAGCAGTCCGCCCATGAACACTGAAGCTTTCTTT. It specifies CASSPPMNTEAFF. The chain recombines TRBV6-5 with TRBJ1-1; D is uncertain. The germline V gene has CDR1 MNHEY and CDR2 SVGAGI. V was cut by 5 bases and J by 0 bases, with 7 bases left in between. There are 13 residues in the CDR3.

The CDR3 loop is CASSVAPASAITGELFF. CDR3 DNA: TGTGCCAGCAGCGTAGCCCCCGCTAGCGCTATCACCGGGGAGCTGTTTTTT. The genes are TRBV9 and TRBJ2-2; D possibly corresponds to TRBD2 (6 bases). V was cut by 0 bases and J by 4 bases, with 16 bases left in between. The germline V gene has CDR1 SGDLS and CDR2 YYNGEE. CDR3 length equals 17 residues.

The chain links TRBV28 to TRBJ1-5, with D perhaps matching TRBD1 (6 bases). CDR1 MDHEN and CDR2 SYDVKM come from the germline V gene. Trimming left V 6 bases short and J 12 bases short, with 9 bases between. There are 10 residues in the CDR3. CDR3: CASSAGDQHF. The CDR3 region has the DNA TGTGCCAGCAGCGCAGGGGACCAGCATTTT.

As concerns this clone: Other nucleotide sequences from this sample produce the same CDR3. This chain uses TRBV6-5 with TRBJ1-3; no reliable D call. This CDR3 is 14 amino acids long. The V gene lost 3 bases and the J gene lost 0 bases, with 6 bases spanning the gap. Germline V CDR1 and CDR2: MNHEY, SVGAGI. Here the CDR3 reads CASSYSSSGNTIYF. The CDR3, as DNA: TGTGCCAGCAGTTATTCTAGCTCTGGAAACACCATATATTTT.

V and J are TRBV5-4 and TRBJ2-5; the D gene is possibly TRBD2 (6 bases). V gave up 4 bases and J gave up 0 bases, with 19 bases separating them. The CDR3 covers 17 residues. The germline CDR1 and CDR2 sequences are SGHNT and YYREEE (reference sequence). CDR3 sequence: CASSVNSGRLYQETQYF. In DNA, the CDR3 is TGTGCCAGCAGCGTAAATAGCGGACGACTTTACCAAGAGACCCAGTACTTC.

This chain links TRBV7-9 with TRBJ2-2, with a weak D call TRBD2 (6 bases). This CDR3 has 14 amino acids. Germline CDR1 SEHNR, CDR2 FQNEAQ (reference sequence). With 3 bases removed from V and 3 bases from J, the gap between germline ends came to 8 bases. CDR3 sequence (DNA): TGTGCCAGCAGCTTCGGGAGAGACACCGGGGAGCTGTTTTTT. This encodes CASSFGRDTGELFF.

The chain links TRBV6-1 to TRBJ2-1; a possible D gene is TRBD2 (6 bases). With 3 bases removed from V and 5 bases from J, the gap between germline ends came to 14 bases. CDR3 length: 15 residues. Germline assignment: CDR1 MNHNS and CDR2 SASEGT. The CDR3 spells CASSDATRFHNEQFF. The CDR3 DNA reads TGTGCCAGCAGTGACGCGACTAGATTCCACAATGAGCAGTTCTTC.

The chain carries TRBV7-3 and TRBJ1-6; weak D call: TRBD1 (5 bases). The CDR3 has 14 amino acids. Deletions cut 1 base from V and 9 bases from J, with 10 bases between. Looked up from germline, CDR1 is SGHTA and CDR2 is FQGTGA. This chain's CDR3 is CASSLIPGLSPLHF. The CDR3 nucleotides read TGTGCCAGCAGCTTAATCCCAGGGCTTTCACCCCTCCACTTT.

The CDR3 sequence: CASSPRKEGTPYEQYF. CDR3 nucleotides: TGTGCCAGCAGCCCGAGAAAGGAGGGGACGCCGTACGAGCAGTACTTC. The chain has TRBV9 and TRBJ2-7, with D possibly matching TRBD2 (6 bases). Germline CDR1 reads SGDLS; CDR2 reads YYNGEE. The CDR3 totals 16 residues. V gave up 4 bases and J gave up 4 bases, with 21 bases separating them.

The chain carries TRBV19 and TRBJ1-5; no clear D gene. Germline V CDR1 and CDR2: LNHDA, SQIVND (reference sequence). The length of the CDR3 is 14 residues. V lost 3 bases, J lost 1 base, and 7 bases lay in between. CDR3 nucleotide sequence: TGTGCCAGTAGTATGGGTTCGAGCAATCAGCCCCAGCATTTT. This encodes CASSMGSSNQPQHF.

The chain has TRBV7-2 and TRBJ1-6, with a weak D call TRBD1 (6 bases). V was clipped by 1 base and J by 10 bases, with 17 bases between them. Germline loops: CDR1 SGHTA, CDR2 FQGNSA. There are 16 residues in the CDR3. This CDR3 is CASSLGPPGGDSPLHF. The CDR3 DNA follows: TGTGCCAGCAGCTTAGGACCCCCTGGGGGCGACTCACCCCTCCACTTT.

The V and J genes are TRBV7-9 and TRBJ2-7; 7 positions agree with TRBD1. J was trimmed by 5 bases and V by 3 bases; bases with no gene match: 7. The CDR3 is 14 residues long. Germline CDR1 SEHNR, CDR2 FQNEAQ (reference sequence). The CDR3 region has the DNA TGTGCCAGCAGCTTCGAAGGGGGCGTAGACGAGCAGTACTTC. It codes for CASSFEGGVDEQYF.

V usage is TRBV5-1 and J usage is TRBJ2-7; 11 nucleotides align to TRBD2. This CDR3 contains 19 residues. With 2 bases clipped from V and 4 bases from J, the junction kept 17 bases outside the gene matches. Germline V gene data show CDR1 as SGHRS and CDR2 as YFSETQ. CDR3 in amino acids: CASSFLLGTSGLPTYEQYF. The CDR3 DNA follows: TGCGCCAGCAGCTTCCTTCTTGGGACTAGCGGTTTACCTACGTACGAGCAGTACTTC.

The chain recombines TRBV5-6 with TRBJ1-2; TRBD1 might be the D (6 bases). CDR3 size: 13 residues. Trimming pared 4 bases from V and 4 bases from J, leaving 11 bases between. Germline V lookup: CDR1 SGHDT, CDR2 YYEEEE. The CDR3 coding sequence is TGTGCCAGCAGCATCGGACAGTTCTATGGCTACACCTTC. Protein product: CASSIGQFYGYTF.

This chain connects TRBV18 to TRBJ1-2; TRBD1 matches at 8 bases. V was pared by 6 bases and J by 3 bases, with 3 bases of the junction left unmatched. CDR1 and CDR2 (germline): KGHSH, LQKENI. The CDR3 runs to 13 residues. The CDR3 loop is CASSAGGDYGYTF. CDR3 sequence (DNA): TGTGCCAGCTCGGCAGGGGGCGACTATGGCTACACCTTC.

V is TRBV15 and J is TRBJ2-2, with TRBD1 identical over 9 bases. Germline V gene sequence: CDR1 LNHNV, CDR2 YYDKDF (reference sequence). The CDR3 consists of 17 residues. V shed 5 bases, J shed 4 bases, and the junction held 11 bases outside the gene matches. CDR3 in amino acids: CATSVSRDRVSTGELFF. In DNA form, the CDR3 reads TGTGCCACCAGCGTAAGCCGGGACAGGGTGTCCACCGGGGAGCTGTTTTTT.

The chain joins TRBV4-1 to TRBJ1-2; maybe TRBD1 (6 bases). V dropped 4 bases and J dropped 1 base, with 10 bases sitting between them. Germline V gene lookup returns CDR1 MGHRA and CDR2 YSYEKL. This CDR3 has 14 residues. The DNA for the CDR3 is TGCGCCAGCAGCCCAGCAGGGGTTAACTATGGCTACACCTTC. Its translation is CASSPAGVNYGYTF.

This clone has only one observation. The chain joins TRBV2 to TRBJ1-1; TRBD1 agrees at 8 bases. Trimming removed 5 bases from V and 1 base from J; junction bases left unmatched: 9. The CDR3 consists of 16 residues. Germline loops: CDR1 SNHLY, CDR2 FYNNEI. The CDR3 is CASSYQGALKNTEAFF. The CDR3 coding sequence is TGTGCCAGCAGTTATCAGGGGGCGCTTAAGAACACTGAAGCTTTCTTT.

The V call is TRBV7-3, the J call TRBJ1-2; D is unresolved. Germline V gene lookup returns CDR1 SGHTA and CDR2 FQGTGA. V lost 11 bases, J lost 7 bases, and 14 bases lay in between. The CDR3 has 11 amino acids. CDR3 loop: CARPEVGGYTF. For the CDR3, the DNA is TGTGCCCGACCGGAGGTTGGTGGCTACACCTTC.

The chain is built from TRBV28 and TRBJ1-3, with a weak D call TRBD1 (6 bases). The CDR3 loop spans 15 amino acids. Germline CDR1 and CDR2: MDHEN and SYDVKM. The V end was cut by 4 bases, the J end by 0 bases, with 10 bases between. The CDR3 DNA sequence: TGTGCCAGCAGTTCATCGACAGGCTCTGGAAACACCATATATTTT. Residues: CASSSSTGSGNTIYF.

The chain carries TRBV11-2 and TRBJ2-5, with 8 bases identical to TRBD2. The length of the CDR3 is 15 residues. J gave up 5 bases and V 5 bases, and 10 bases lay outside the gene matches. The germline V gene has CDR1 SGHAT and CDR2 FQNNGV. The chain's CDR3 is CASSRITGLVETQYF. CDR3 in DNA: TGTGCCAGCAGCAGGATTACGGGACTAGTGGAGACCCAGTACTTC.

This chain uses TRBV11-3 with TRBJ2-5, with D perhaps matching TRBD2 (6 bases). Trimming removed 0 bases from V and 4 bases from J, with 12 bases in between. This CDR3 is built from 15 residues. Per germline, CDR1 SGHNT and CDR2 YENEEA. CDR3 DNA sequence: TGTGCCAGCAGCTTAGACCCCGGGAGCGGAGAGACCCAGTACTTC. It is translated as CASSLDPGSGETQYF.

The J gene is TRBJ2-5, the V gene TRBV5-1; unclear D gene. There are 13 residues in the CDR3. V lost 4 bases, J lost 2 bases, and 9 bases lay in between. Germline V gene sequence: CDR1 SGHRS, CDR2 YFSETQ. The CDR3 sequence is CASSGWGQETQYF. CDR3 DNA sequence: TGCGCCAGCAGCGGGTGGGGTCAAGAGACCCAGTACTTC.

Turning to this clone: The junction differs from germline at one of its ends, possibly a read error. This chain uses TRBV18 with TRBJ1-3, with D possibly being TRBD1 (5 bases). The CDR3 covers 18 residues. The germline V gene encodes CDR1 KGHSH and CDR2 LQKENI. The chain's CDR3 is CASLPPVGTPYSGNTIYF. The DNA for the CDR3 is TGTGCCAGCTTACCACCGGTCGGGACGCCATACTCTGGAAACACCATATATTTT. Combining the CDR3 with reference TRBV18 and TRBJ1-3 gives the whole variable domain NAGVMQNPRHLVRRRGQEARLRCSPMKGHSHVYWYRQLPEEGLKFMVYLQKENIIDESGMPKERFSAEFPKEGPSILRIQQVVRGDSAAYFCASLPPVGTPYSGNTIYFGEGSWLTVV.